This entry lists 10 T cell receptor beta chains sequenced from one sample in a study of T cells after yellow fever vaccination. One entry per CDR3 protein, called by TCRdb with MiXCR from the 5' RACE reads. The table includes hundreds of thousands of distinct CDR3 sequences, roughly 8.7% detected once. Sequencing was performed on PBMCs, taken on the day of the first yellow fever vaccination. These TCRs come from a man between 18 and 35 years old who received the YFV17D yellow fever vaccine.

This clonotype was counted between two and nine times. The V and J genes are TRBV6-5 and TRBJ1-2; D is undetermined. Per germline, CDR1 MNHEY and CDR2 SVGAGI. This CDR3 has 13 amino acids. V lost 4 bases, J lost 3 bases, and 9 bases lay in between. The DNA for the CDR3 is TGTGCCAGCAGTTTCACAGATTACTATGGCTACACCTTC. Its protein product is CASSFTDYYGYTF.

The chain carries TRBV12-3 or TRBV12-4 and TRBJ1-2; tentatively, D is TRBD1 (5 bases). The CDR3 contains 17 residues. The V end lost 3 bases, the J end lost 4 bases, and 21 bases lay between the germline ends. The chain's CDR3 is CASSLHPRELGVYGYTF. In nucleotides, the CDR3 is TGTGCCAGCAGTTTGCACCCCCGTGAATTAGGGGTCTATGGCTACACCTTC.

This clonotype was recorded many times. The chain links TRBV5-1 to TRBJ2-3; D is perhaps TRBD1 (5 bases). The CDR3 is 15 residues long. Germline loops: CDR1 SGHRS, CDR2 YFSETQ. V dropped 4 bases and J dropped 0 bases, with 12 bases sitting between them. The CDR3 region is CASSPYDSSTDTQYF. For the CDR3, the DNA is TGCGCCAGCAGCCCCTATGACAGCAGCACAGATACGCAGTATTTT.

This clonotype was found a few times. CDR3 residues: CASSPGQGLDYTF. The CDR3 DNA reads as TGTGCCAGCAGCCCGGGACAGGGGCTGGACTACACCTTC. The chain recombines TRBV3-1 with TRBJ1-2; 10 positions agree with TRBD1. CDR1 is LGHDT and CDR2 is YNNKEL in the germline V gene (reference sequence). Trimming took 4 bases from V and 10 from J; bases not matched to a gene: 6. The CDR3 covers 13 residues.

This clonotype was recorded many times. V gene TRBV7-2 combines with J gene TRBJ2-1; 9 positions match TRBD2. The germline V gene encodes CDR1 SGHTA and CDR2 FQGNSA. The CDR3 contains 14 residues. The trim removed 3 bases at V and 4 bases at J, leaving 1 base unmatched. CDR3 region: CASSFSGGYNEQFF. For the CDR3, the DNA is TGTGCCAGCAGCTTCAGCGGGGGGTACAATGAGCAGTTCTTC.

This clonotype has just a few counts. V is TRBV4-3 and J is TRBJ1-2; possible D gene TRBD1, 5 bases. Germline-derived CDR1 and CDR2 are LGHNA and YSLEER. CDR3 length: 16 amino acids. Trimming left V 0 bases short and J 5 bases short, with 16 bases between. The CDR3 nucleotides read TGCGCCAGCAGCCAAGATAAGGCAGGGCCGGGATATGGCTACACCTTC. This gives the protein CASSQDKAGPGYGYTF.

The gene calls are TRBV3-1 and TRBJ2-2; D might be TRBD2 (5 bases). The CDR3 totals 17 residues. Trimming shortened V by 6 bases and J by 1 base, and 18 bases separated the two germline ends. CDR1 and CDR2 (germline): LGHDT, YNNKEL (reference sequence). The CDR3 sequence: CASSPPGRVQNTGELFF. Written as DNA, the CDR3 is TGTGCCAGCAGTCCTCCTGGGCGGGTACAGAACACCGGGGAGCTGTTTTTT.

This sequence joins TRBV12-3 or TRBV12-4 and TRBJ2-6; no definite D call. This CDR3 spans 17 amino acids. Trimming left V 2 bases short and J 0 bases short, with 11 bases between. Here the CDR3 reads CASSLMMSLSGANVLTF. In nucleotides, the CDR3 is TGTGCCAGCAGTTTAATGATGTCCCTCTCTGGGGCCAACGTCCTGACTTTC.

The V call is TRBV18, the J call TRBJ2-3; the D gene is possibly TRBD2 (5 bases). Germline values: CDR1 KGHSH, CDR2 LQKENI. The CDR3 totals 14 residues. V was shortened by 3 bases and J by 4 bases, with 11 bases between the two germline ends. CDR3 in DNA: TGTGCCAGCTCACCCGACATGGGAGCAGATACGCAGTATTTT. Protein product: CASSPDMGADTQYF. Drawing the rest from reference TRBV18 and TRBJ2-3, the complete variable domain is NAGVMQNPRHLVRRRGQEARLRCSPMKGHSHVYWYRQLPEEGLKFMVYLQKENIIDESGMPKERFSAEFPKEGPSILRIQQVVRGDSAAYFCASSPDMGADTQYFGPGTRLTVL.

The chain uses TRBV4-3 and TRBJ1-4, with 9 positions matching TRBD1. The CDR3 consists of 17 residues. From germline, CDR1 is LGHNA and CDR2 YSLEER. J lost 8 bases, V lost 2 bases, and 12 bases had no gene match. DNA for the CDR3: TGCGCCAGCAGCCAACAACCGCGACAGGGGGGACGAGAAAAACTGTTTTTT. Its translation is CASSQQPRQGGREKLFF.